This T cell receptor beta chain was captured by sequencing in a study of T cell responses to AZD1222 COVID-19 vaccine. Study observations and caveats: Donors were chiefly white British, with a greater number of females, and clonal diversity was perhaps underestimated. Two doses of AZD1222 preceded a rise in Spike-specific TCR breadth and depth. There were vaccine-associated CD4 TCRs across spike, dominant at 160-218 and 743-854. Baseline serology detected seropositivity in only 5 or 6 AZD1222 recipients.

On this clone itself: Its matching antigen is unknown.

Libraries were prepared by immunoSEQ multiplex PCR; TCRdb keeps only in-frame clonotypes and omits some of them. The sample contains 200,000 or so clones, 90% to 95% of which appear only once. Germline CDR1 is MDHEN and CDR2 is SYDVKM. This CDR3 is 15 amino acids long. V was pared by 4 bases and J by 1 base, with 2 bases of the junction left unmatched. Sequenced material: peripheral blood, taken 28 days after the second AZD1222 dose. The TCR was taken from an adult who received the AZD1222 COVID-19 vaccine. This rearrangement joins TRBV28 to TRBJ1-5; TRBD1 matches 9 bases. As DNA, the CDR3 is TGTGCCAGCAGTTCGACAGGGGGGAGCAATCAGCCCCAGCATTTT. Amino acid sequence: CASSSTGGSNQPQHF.